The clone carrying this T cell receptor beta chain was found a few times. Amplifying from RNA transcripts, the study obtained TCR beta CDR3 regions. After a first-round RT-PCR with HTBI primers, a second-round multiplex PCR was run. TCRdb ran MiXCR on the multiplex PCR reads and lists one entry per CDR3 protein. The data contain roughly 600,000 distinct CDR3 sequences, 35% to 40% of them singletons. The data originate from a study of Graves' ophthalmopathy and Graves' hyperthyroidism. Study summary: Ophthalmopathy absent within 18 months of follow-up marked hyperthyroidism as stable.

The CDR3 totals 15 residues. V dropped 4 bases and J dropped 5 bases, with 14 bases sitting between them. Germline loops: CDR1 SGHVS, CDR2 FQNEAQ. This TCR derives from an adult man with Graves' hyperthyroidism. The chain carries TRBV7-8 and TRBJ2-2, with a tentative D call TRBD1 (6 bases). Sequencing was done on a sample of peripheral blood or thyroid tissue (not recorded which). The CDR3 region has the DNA TGTGCCAGCAGCTCTAACCCCAGGGGTACCGGGGAGCTGTTTTTT. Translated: CASSSNPRGTGELFF.